Shown below are 5 T cell receptor beta chains from a single sample sequenced in a study of cytomegalovirus exposure and HLA in healthy donors. Sequenced by immunoSEQ multiplex PCR; TCRdb stores in-frame clones only, minus some. The data hold 35,000 to 50,000 clones, with approximately 94% observed a single time. Input material: PBMCs. The receptor source for this set is a woman aged 18-29 years in good health and CMV-seronegative.

The chain carries TRBV6-6 and TRBJ2-3, with 8 bases lining up with TRBD2. Germline V gene sequence: CDR1 MNHNY, CDR2 SVGAGI (reference sequence). V trimming: 2 bases; J trimming: 2 bases; junction bases outside the gene matches: 3. The CDR3 covers 15 residues. CDR3 in DNA: TGTGCCAGCAGTTACGGCGGGGGGATCACAGATACGCAGTATTTT. Residues: CASSYGGGITDTQYF.

This rearrangement joins TRBV5-4 to TRBJ2-7, with 12 positions matching TRBD1. Per the germline V gene, CDR1 is SGHNT and CDR2 is YYREEE (reference sequence). The V and J ends lost 4 bases and 7 bases, in that order; junction bases with no gene match: 12. This CDR3 is 16 amino acids long. The CDR3 protein is CASSRALGQGAGEQYF. DNA for the CDR3: TGTGCCAGCAGCCGCGCTTTGGGACAGGGGGCGGGGGAGCAGTACTTC.

V is TRBV5-4 and J is TRBJ2-7; 10 bases align to TRBD2. CDR1 is SGHNT, CDR2 YYREEE, per germline (reference sequence). The CDR3 is 15 amino acids. Losses at the gene ends were 4 bases for V and 2 bases for J; bases not matched to a gene: 6. CDR3 coding DNA: TGTGCCAGCAGCGAGTTAGCGGGAGGTACCTACGAGCAGTACTTC. The encoded protein is CASSELAGGTYEQYF.

V usage is TRBV2 and J usage is TRBJ2-1, with D perhaps matching TRBD2 (5 bases). Germline V gene sequence: CDR1 SNHLY, CDR2 FYNNEI. The CDR3 runs to 14 residues. The ends were cut back, 6 bases at V and 0 bases at J, with 9 bases in the middle. This chain's CDR3 is CASRRAGSYNEQFF. CDR3 DNA sequence: TGTGCCAGCAGGAGGGCAGGCTCCTACAATGAGCAGTTCTTC.

The chain carries TRBV6-5 and TRBJ2-7, with 7 nucleotides matching TRBD1. The CDR3 runs to 15 residues. V lost 0 bases to trimming and J lost 3 bases; unmatched junction nucleotides: 5. Germline CDR1 is MNHEY and CDR2 is SVGAGI. The CDR3 coding sequence is TGTGCCAGCAGTTACTCGACAGGGCTCTTCTACGAGCAGTACTTC. Protein sequence: CASSYSTGLFYEQYF.